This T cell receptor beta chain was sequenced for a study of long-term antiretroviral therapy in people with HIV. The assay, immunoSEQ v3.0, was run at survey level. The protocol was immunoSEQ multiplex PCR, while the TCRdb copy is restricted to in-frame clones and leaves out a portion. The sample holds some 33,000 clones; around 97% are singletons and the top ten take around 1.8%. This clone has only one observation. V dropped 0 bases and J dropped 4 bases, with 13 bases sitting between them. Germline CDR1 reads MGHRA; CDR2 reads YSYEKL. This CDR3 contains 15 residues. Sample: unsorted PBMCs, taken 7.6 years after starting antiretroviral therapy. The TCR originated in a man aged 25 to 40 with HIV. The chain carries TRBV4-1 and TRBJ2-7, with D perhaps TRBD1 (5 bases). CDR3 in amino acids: CASSQDRSGIYEQYF. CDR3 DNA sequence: TGCGCCAGCAGCCAAGATAGGTCAGGGATATACGAGCAGTACTTC.